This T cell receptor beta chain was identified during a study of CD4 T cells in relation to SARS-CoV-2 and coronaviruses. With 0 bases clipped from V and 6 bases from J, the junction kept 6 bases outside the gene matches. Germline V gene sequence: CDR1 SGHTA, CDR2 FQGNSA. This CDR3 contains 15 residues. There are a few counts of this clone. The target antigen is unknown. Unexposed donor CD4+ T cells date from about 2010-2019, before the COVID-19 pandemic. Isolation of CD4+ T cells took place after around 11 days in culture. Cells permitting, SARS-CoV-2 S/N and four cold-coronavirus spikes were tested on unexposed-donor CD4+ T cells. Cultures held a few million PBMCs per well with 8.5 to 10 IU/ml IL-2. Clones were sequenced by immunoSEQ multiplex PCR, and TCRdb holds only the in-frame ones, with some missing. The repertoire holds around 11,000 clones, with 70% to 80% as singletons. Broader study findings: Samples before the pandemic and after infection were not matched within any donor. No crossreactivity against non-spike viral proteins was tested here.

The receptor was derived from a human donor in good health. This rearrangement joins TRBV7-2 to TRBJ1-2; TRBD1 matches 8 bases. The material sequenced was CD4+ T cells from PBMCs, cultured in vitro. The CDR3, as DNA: TGTGCCAGCAGCTTAGCGACAGGGGTTCAGCATGGCTACACCTTC. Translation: CASSLATGVQHGYTF.